The rows below give T cell receptor beta chains drawn from one sample of a study of T cells in Graves' hyperthyroidism and ophthalmopathy. TCRdb fed the multiplex PCR reads into MiXCR, producing one record per CDR3 protein. The table shows 500,000 to 600,000 distinct CDR3 sequences, with under 60% occurring only once. The material sequenced was peripheral blood or thyroid tissue (not recorded which). The source is an adult woman with Graves' disease, either hyperthyroidism or ophthalmopathy (not recorded which). Each CDR3 is given with its conserved first and last residue. The D gene is left open where the match is weak. Clone size is stated in some rows and not others, as once, few, many or a class when expanded.

clone size: once
J gene: TRBJ2-7
V gene: TRBV15
D gene: .
CDR3 DNA: TGCGCCACCAGCAGAGATTCGTCACGGCACCGAACCTGCGAGCAGTACTTC
CDR3 protein: CATSRDSSRHRTCEQYF

clone size: .
J gene: TRBJ2-2
V gene: TRBV2
D gene: TRBD2
CDR3 DNA: TGTGCCAGCAGTGAAGGGGAGACGCTAGCGGGAGAGAACACCGGGGAGCTGTTTTTT
CDR3 protein: CASSEGETLAGENTGELFF

clone size: few
J gene: TRBJ1-1
V gene: TRBV20-1
D gene: .
CDR3 DNA: TGCAGTGCTCTAGGGACAACCACTGAAGCTTTCTTT
CDR3 protein: CSALGTTTEAFF

clone size: many
J gene: TRBJ2-7
V gene: TRBV6-6
D gene: TRBD1
CDR3 DNA: TGTGCCAGCAGTTACGGGGGGACAGGAACCTACGAGCAGTACTTC
CDR3 protein: CASSYGGTGTYEQYF

clone size: many
J gene: TRBJ1-5
V gene: TRBV20-1
D gene: .
CDR3 DNA: TGCAGTGCGCGCACAGGATCCCATGAGCCCCAGCATTTT
CDR3 protein: CSARTGSHEPQHF

clone size: .
J gene: TRBJ2-6
V gene: TRBV7-9
D gene: TRBD1
CDR3 DNA: TGTGCCAGCAGCAACTCGCAGGGGGCGCCTGGGGCCAACGTCCTGACTTTC
CDR3 protein: CASSNSQGAPGANVLTF

clone size: many
J gene: TRBJ1-2
V gene: TRBV15
D gene: .
CDR3 DNA: TGTGCCACCCGCGGGGGTGATGGCTACACCTTC
CDR3 protein: CATRGGDGYTF

clone size: .
J gene: TRBJ1-1
V gene: TRBV10-3
D gene: TRBD1
CDR3 DNA: TGTGCCATCTCCAAGCGAGGACAGGGAAACACTGAAGCTTTCTTT
CDR3 protein: CAISKRGQGNTEAFF

clone size: many
J gene: TRBJ2-7
V gene: TRBV4-1
D gene: .
CDR3 DNA: TGCGCCAGCAGCCAAGCGGGGGGCACTAAGAGCTCCTACGAGCAGTACTTC
CDR3 protein: CASSQAGGTKSSYEQYF

clone size: many
J gene: TRBJ1-2
V gene: TRBV19
D gene: .
CDR3 DNA: TGTGCCAGTAGTATAATGAGGAGCCACTATGGCTACACCTTC
CDR3 protein: CASSIMRSHYGYTF

clone size: many
J gene: TRBJ2-5
V gene: TRBV28
D gene: .
CDR3 DNA: TGTGCCAGCAGCCCTGTACTGGGGACCCAGTACTTC
CDR3 protein: CASSPVLGTQYF

clone size: .
J gene: TRBJ2-5
V gene: TRBV7-2
D gene: TRBD2
CDR3 DNA: TGTGCCAGCAGCTTAGTGGGCGGTAGCGGGACCCAAGAGACCCAGTACTTC
CDR3 protein: CASSLVGGSGTQETQYF

clone size: .
J gene: TRBJ2-7
V gene: TRBV10-3
D gene: .
CDR3 DNA: TGTGCCATCAGTGAGAAGGCAGGGGCTCGCGAGCAGTACTTC
CDR3 protein: CAISEKAGAREQYF

clone size: .
J gene: TRBJ1-2
V gene: TRBV10-3
D gene: TRBD1
CDR3 DNA: TGTGCCATCAGTGACGAGACAGGGGGGAGCTACACCTTC
CDR3 protein: CAISDETGGSYTF

clone size: .
J gene: TRBJ2-5
V gene: TRBV10-2
D gene: .
CDR3 DNA: TGCGCCAGCAGTGAGTCGTCCAGGGTTGAGACCCAGTACTTC
CDR3 protein: CASSESSRVETQYF

clone size: few
J gene: TRBJ2-5
V gene: TRBV29-1
D gene: .
CDR3 DNA: TGCAGCGTTGATGTCGGGAGTGGAGAGACCCAGTACTTC
CDR3 protein: CSVDVGSGETQYF